Presented here are 32 T cell receptor beta chains from one specimen sequenced in a study of OX40 agonist ivuxolimab in advanced cancers. Sequencing used immunoSEQ multiplex PCR; TCRdb keeps in-frame clones, though not all of them. The table records over 15,000 clones, 85% to 90% of them present only once. This specimen was CD4+ or CD8+ T cells sorted from blood, taken in a trial of the OX40 agonist ivuxolimab. Receptors originate from an adult with an advanced solid tumor such as melanoma, head and neck, liver or kidney cancer.

This chain links TRBV5-4 with TRBJ2-3, with D possibly being TRBD1 (5 bases). The CDR3 extends over 15 amino acids. Germline V CDR1 and CDR2: SGHNT, YYREEE (reference sequence). Trimming pared 1 base from V and 4 bases from J, leaving 13 bases between. CDR3 DNA: TGTGCCAGCAGCTTGCGGGCAGGGATCGCAGATACGCAGTATTTT. Its protein is CASSLRAGIADTQYF. Full variable domain (rest looked up from reference TRBV5-4 and TRBJ2-3): ETGVTQSPTHLIKTRGQQVTLRCSSQSGHNTVSWYQQALGQGPQFIFQYYREEENGRGNFPPRFSGLQFPNYSSELNVNALELDDSALYLCASSLRAGIADTQYFGPGTRLTVL.

The CDR3 reads CASSLGLAGVRTGELFF. The CDR3 DNA is TGTGCCAGCAGTTTGGGTCTAGCGGGAGTTCGCACCGGGGAGCTGTTTTTT. J is TRBJ2-2 and V is TRBV27; 10 positions match TRBD2. The CDR3 is 17 amino acids. Germline V gene sequence: CDR1 MNHEY, CDR2 SMNVEV (reference sequence). Trimming took 3 bases from V and 4 from J; bases not matched to a gene: 8.

The chain couples TRBV6-6 to TRBJ1-6, with D unclear. The CDR3 has 14 amino acids. V was pared by 5 bases and J by 4 bases, with 9 bases between. The germline V gene has CDR1 MNHNY and CDR2 SVGAGI (reference sequence). In DNA, the CDR3 is TGTGCCAGCAGTATAAGTCAGTATAATTCACCCCTCCACTTT. Encoded protein: CASSISQYNSPLHF.

This clone was detected only a few times. The chain has TRBV19 and TRBJ2-1; the match to TRBD2 covers 8 bases. Germline CDR1 and CDR2: LNHDA and SQIVND (reference sequence). With V trimmed by 5 bases and J by 0 bases, 9 bases remained unmatched. The CDR3 covers 17 residues. The chain's CDR3 is CASSGAGAGGSYNEQFF. CDR3 DNA: TGTGCCAGTAGTGGGGCTGGGGCGGGAGGCTCCTACAATGAGCAGTTCTTC.

The chain links TRBV18 to TRBJ2-7, with D possibly TRBD1 on 5 matching bases. The CDR3 is 15 amino acids. Trimming removed 4 bases from V and 6 bases from J, with 19 bases in between. The V gene's germline CDR1 is KGHSH and CDR2 LQKENI. CDR3 sequence reads: CASSLGRERFGEQYF. For the CDR3, the DNA is TGTGCCAGCTCACTGGGCAGGGAAAGGTTCGGCGAGCAGTACTTC. Complete variable domain (other parts from reference TRBV18 and TRBJ2-7): NAGVMQNPRHLVRRRGQEARLRCSPMKGHSHVYWYRQLPEEGLKFMVYLQKENIIDESGMPKERFSAEFPKEGPSILRIQQVVRGDSAAYFCASSLGRERFGEQYFGPGTRLTVT.

The J gene is TRBJ1-2, the V gene TRBV5-6; no firm D call. Trimming removed 7 bases at V and 0 bases at J, with 10 bases between. The CDR3 runs to 13 residues. Germline V gene data show CDR1 as SGHDT and CDR2 as YYEEEE. This CDR3 is CASAAGANYGYTF. In DNA, the CDR3 is TGTGCCAGCGCGGCCGGTGCTAACTATGGCTACACCTTC.

The CDR3 is CASSYPHLTSAYEQYF. In DNA, the CDR3 is TGTGCCAGCAGTTACCCCCACCTAACTTCTGCCTACGAGCAGTACTTC. The rearrangement links TRBV6-6 to TRBJ2-7; D not resolved. The CDR3 sequence is 16 residues long. Germline lookup yields CDR1 MNHNY and CDR2 SVGAGI (reference sequence). The V end was cut by 2 bases, the J end by 2 bases, with 16 bases between.

The chain is built from TRBV4-3 and TRBJ2-7; D ambiguous. CDR3 length: 14 amino acids. The V end was cut by 1 base, the J end by 0 bases, with 7 bases between. Per germline, CDR1 LGHNA and CDR2 YSLEER. CDR3 nucleotides: TGCGCCAGCAGCCAAGGGGGTAGCTCCTACGAGCAGTACTTC. Protein sequence: CASSQGGSSYEQYF.

The V call is TRBV25-1, the J call TRBJ1-4; no firm D call. The CDR3 length is 14 residues. Trimming stripped 2 bases from V and 6 bases from J, with 10 bases between. Per the germline V gene, CDR1 is MGHDK and CDR2 is SYGVNS. The CDR3 coding sequence is TGTGCCAGCAGTGAAAACGTAGGCTATGAAAAACTGTTTTTT. Residues: CASSENVGYEKLFF.

Concerning this clone: The junction does not match germline at one end; this may be a read error. Other DNA sequences in the sample encode the same CDR3. The rearrangement uses TRBV6-6 and TRBJ2-3, with 12 bases that match TRBD1. The CDR3 has 15 amino acids. The germline V gene encodes CDR1 MNHNY and CDR2 SVGAGI (reference sequence). In DNA, the CDR3 is TGTGCTAGCAGTGGGACAGGGGGCGGCACAGATACGCAGTATTTT. It codes for CASSGTGGGTDTQYF.

This clone was counted a few times. This chain uses TRBV9 with TRBJ1-2, with a possible D match to TRBD1 (5 bases). V shed 2 bases and J shed 0 bases, with 17 bases lying between them. The CDR3 contains 17 residues. Germline loops: CDR1 SGDLS, CDR2 YYNGEE. The CDR3 bases are TGTGCCAGCAGCGTCTACGTTGGGACCCGAGCTAACTATGGCTACACCTTC. It yields the protein CASSVYVGTRANYGYTF. Full variable domain (rest looked up from reference TRBV9 and TRBJ1-2): DSGVTQTPKHLITATGQRVTLRCSPRSGDLSVYWYQQSLDQGLQFLIQYYNGEERAKGNILERFSAQQFPDLHSELNLSSLELGDSALYFCASSVYVGTRANYGYTFGSGTRLTVV.

The chain recombines TRBV19 with TRBJ2-7; tentatively, D is TRBD1 (6 bases). V dropped 5 bases and J dropped 3 bases, with 17 bases sitting between them. CDR3 length: 15 residues. Germline V gene data show CDR1 as LNHDA and CDR2 as SQIVND (reference sequence). As DNA, the CDR3 is TGTGCCAGTAGTGTAGTGGGGGCCGGCTTCTACGAGCAGTACTTC. Its translation is CASSVVGAGFYEQYF.

The chain links TRBV7-9 to TRBJ2-1, with a tentative D call TRBD2 (6 bases). Looked up from germline, CDR1 is SEHNR and CDR2 is FQNEAQ (reference sequence). Deletions cut 4 bases from V and 0 bases from J, with 13 bases between. The CDR3 has 16 residues. This CDR3 reads CASSWGGDSSYNEQFF. The CDR3 coding sequence is TGTGCCAGCAGCTGGGGAGGTGACAGCTCCTACAATGAGCAGTTCTTC.

This chain links TRBV7-2 with TRBJ2-2; a weak D match, TRBD2 (6 bases). The CDR3 length is 14 residues. Per the germline V gene, CDR1 is SGHTA and CDR2 is FQGNSA. V was pared by 5 bases and J by 3 bases, with 10 bases between. The CDR3 is CASSPGLDTGELFF. CDR3 bases: TGTGCCAGCAGCCCGGGACTGGACACCGGGGAGCTGTTTTTT.

A word on this clone: One end of the junction does not line up with germline, which may come from a read error. CDR3 sequence: CASSSTGDENEQFF. DNA for the CDR3: TGTGCTAGCAGCTCGACGGGAGACGAGAATGAGCAGTTCTTC. The chain couples TRBV7-7 to TRBJ2-1; maybe TRBD2 (6 bases). CDR3 size: 14 residues. CDR1 SSHAT and CDR2 FNYEAQ come from the germline V gene (reference sequence). Using reference TRBV7-7 and TRBJ2-1 for the parts outside the CDR3, the full variable domain is GAGVSQSPRYKVTKRGQDVTLRCDPISSHATLYWYQQALGQGPEFLTYFNYEAQPDKSGLPSDRFSAERPEGSISTLTIQRTEQRDSAMYRCASSSTGDENEQFFGPGTRLTVL.

The genes are TRBV6-1 and TRBJ1-2; D unclear. This CDR3 comprises 13 residues. Germline lookup yields CDR1 MNHNS and CDR2 SASEGT. V dropped 1 base and J dropped 8 bases, with 11 bases sitting between them. The CDR3 is CASSEVFSEGYTF. For the CDR3, the DNA is TGTGCCAGCAGTGAAGTTTTCAGCGAAGGCTACACCTTC.

V and J are TRBV7-9 and TRBJ2-1; possibly TRBD1 for D (6 bases). The CDR3 extends over 18 amino acids. V lost 5 bases, J lost 4 bases, and 24 bases lay in between. Germline loops: CDR1 SEHNR, CDR2 FQNEAQ (reference sequence). Here the CDR3 reads CASSVGVAGVLNYNEQFF. DNA of the CDR3: TGTGCCAGCAGCGTTGGGGTTGCAGGGGTCCTAAATTACAATGAGCAGTTCTTC.

The rearrangement links TRBV7-2 to TRBJ2-7, with 8 bases lining up with TRBD1. Trimming took 0 bases from V and 6 from J; bases not matched to a gene: 4. The germline V gene encodes CDR1 SGHTA and CDR2 FQGNSA. The CDR3 totals 14 residues. The CDR3 DNA sequence: TGTGCCAGCAGCTTAGCAGCAGGGGGCCTCGAGCAGTACTTC. Translating gives CASSLAAGGLEQYF.

The chain has TRBV2 and TRBJ2-5; D is possibly TRBD1 (6 bases). The CDR3 is 13 amino acids. Germline assignment: CDR1 SNHLY and CDR2 FYNNEI. V shed 4 bases and J shed 2 bases, with 8 bases lying between them. CDR3 coding DNA: TGTGCCAGCAGTGTGGGGGCTCAAGAGACCCAGTACTTC. Protein product: CASSVGAQETQYF.

The rearrangement joins TRBV5-1 to TRBJ2-5, with D hard to call. The J call may be wrong; the DNA end is better matched by TRBJ2-7. The CDR3 extends over 15 amino acids. The germline gives CDR1 SGHRS, CDR2 YFSETQ. The CDR3 DNA follows: TGCGCCAGCAGCTTGTCTACGCCGCCGAACTACGAGCAGTACTTC. As protein: CASSLSTPPNYEQYF.

V usage is TRBV5-1 and J usage is TRBJ1-1; D remains unclear. The germline V gene has CDR1 SGHRS and CDR2 YFSETQ. The V end lost 0 bases, the J end lost 0 bases, and 12 bases lay between the germline ends. This CDR3 is built from 16 residues. The CDR3 region is CASSLAVGNMNTEAFF. CDR3 sequence (DNA): TGCGCCAGCAGCTTGGCAGTCGGGAACATGAACACTGAAGCTTTCTTT. Drawing the rest from reference TRBV5-1 and TRBJ1-1, the complete variable domain is KAGVTQTPRYLIKTRGQQVTLSCSPISGHRSVSWYQQTPGQGLQFLFEYFSETQRNKGNFPGRFSGRQFSNSRSEMNVSTLELGDSALYLCASSLAVGNMNTEAFFGQGTRLTVV.

This chain joins TRBV4-3 and TRBJ2-2; D ambiguous. Germline lookup yields CDR1 LGHNA and CDR2 YSLEER. The CDR3 length is 17 residues. The ends were cut back, 0 bases at V and 3 bases at J, with 14 bases in the middle. The CDR3: CASSQEVGPRYTGELFF. The CDR3 nucleotides are TGCGCCAGCAGCCAAGAAGTAGGGCCAAGGTACACCGGGGAGCTGTTTTTT.

The J gene is TRBJ2-7, the V gene TRBV19; a weak D match, TRBD2 (6 bases). In germline, CDR1 is LNHDA, CDR2 SQIVND (reference sequence). The CDR3 is made up of 12 amino acids. V lost 5 bases and J 11 bases, leaving 16 bases between the germline ends. CDR3 sequence: CASSGSGTEKYF. The DNA for the CDR3 is TGTGCCAGTAGTGGGTCCGGGACTGAAAAGTACTTC.

This clone was seen more than once but under ten times. The chain links TRBV19 to TRBJ2-1; TRBD2 agrees at 12 bases. This CDR3 contains 15 residues. V dropped 6 bases and J dropped 6; count of bases not matched to a gene: 6. Looked up from germline, CDR1 is LNHDA and CDR2 is SQIVND (reference sequence). DNA of the CDR3: TGTGCCAGTAGCCGACTAGCGGGAGTCATCAATGAGCAGTTCTTC. It specifies CASSRLAGVINEQFF. Based on the CDR3 plus reference TRBV19 and TRBJ2-1, the full variable domain is DGGITQSPKYLFRKEGQNVTLSCEQNLNHDAMYWYRQDPGQGLRLIYYSQIVNDFQKGDIAEGYSVSREKKESFPLTVTSAQKNPTAFYLCASSRLAGVINEQFFGPGTRLTVL.

V and J are TRBV11-3 and TRBJ1-1; TRBD1 is a possible D gene (5 bases). There are 15 residues in the CDR3. V dropped 5 bases and J dropped 2 bases, with 15 bases sitting between them. Germline CDR1 reads SGHNT; CDR2 reads YENEEA. The CDR3 sequence: CASSSQSGTNTEAFF. The CDR3 DNA sequence: TGTGCCAGCAGCAGCCAGTCCGGGACCAACACTGAAGCTTTCTTT.

This clone was seen more than once but under ten times. This chain's CDR3 is CASSLASGAEAFF. DNA of the CDR3: TGCGCCAGCAGCTTGGCCTCGGGAGCTGAAGCTTTCTTT. This rearrangement joins TRBV5-1 to TRBJ1-1; no clear D gene. Trimming removed 0 bases from V and 6 bases from J, with 9 bases in between. Per germline, CDR1 SGHRS and CDR2 YFSETQ. The CDR3 sequence is 13 residues long.

This chain joins TRBV7-2 and TRBJ2-5; possibly TRBD1 for D (6 bases). This CDR3 spans 15 amino acids. In germline, CDR1 is SGHTA, CDR2 FQGNSA. Trimming pared 4 bases from V and 2 bases from J, leaving 14 bases between. The CDR3 spells CASSSGSGQQETQYF. CDR3 in DNA: TGTGCCAGCAGCTCCGGTTCCGGACAGCAAGAGACCCAGTACTTC.

The chain couples TRBV5-6 to TRBJ1-5, with D hard to call. V was clipped by 0 bases and J by 2 bases, with 21 bases between them. The CDR3 is made up of 19 amino acids. CDR1 and CDR2 from the germline V gene are SGHDT and YYEEEE. The CDR3 spells CASSLGLWAAKRRNQPQHF. The CDR3, as DNA: TGTGCCAGCAGCTTGGGTCTGTGGGCCGCCAAAAGACGCAATCAGCCCCAGCATTTT.

This chain links TRBV10-3 with TRBJ2-2, with 13 bases aligning to TRBD2. V trimming: 8 bases; J trimming: 2 bases; junction bases outside the gene matches: 14. The V gene's germline CDR1 is ENHRY and CDR2 SYGVKD. CDR3 length: 19 amino acids. The DNA for the CDR3 is TGTGCCATCCTCCGAACTGGGACTAGCGGGGCCCTAAACACCGGGGAGCTGTTTTTT. This codes for CAILRTGTSGALNTGELFF.

The V call is TRBV13, the J call TRBJ1-2; 10 bases map to TRBD1. The germline gives CDR1 PRHDT, CDR2 FYEKMQ (reference sequence). Losses at the gene ends were 5 bases for V and 2 bases for J; bases not matched to a gene: 8. The length of the CDR3 is 16 residues. The chain's CDR3 is CASSTGTGVWNYGYTF. CDR3 DNA: TGTGCCAGCAGCACCGGGACAGGGGTCTGGAACTATGGCTACACCTTC.

This clone was counted a few times. The chain uses TRBV19 and TRBJ1-1, with TRBD1 as a possible D gene (6 bases). This CDR3 contains 14 residues. Germline values: CDR1 LNHDA, CDR2 SQIVND (reference sequence). V lost 6 bases and J lost 0, with 11 bases in between. Here the CDR3 DNA reads TGTGCCAGTAGCACAGGGATTCTGAACACTGAAGCTTTCTTT. This sequence encodes CASSTGILNTEAFF.

V usage is TRBV5-8 and J usage is TRBJ1-1, with no clear D. The V gene lost 0 bases and the J gene lost 1 base, with 4 bases spanning the gap. This CDR3 contains 13 residues. Germline CDR1 and CDR2: SGHTS and YDEGEE. The CDR3 loop is CASSLGRNTEAFF. CDR3 nucleotides: TGTGCCAGCAGCTTGGGACGGAACACTGAAGCTTTCTTT.